A single sample is the source of the 10 T cell receptor beta chains below, sequenced in a study of blood T cell repertoires in COVID-19 (dated by TCRdb to 2019 to 2021). Receptor amplification or capture employed the immunoSEQ multiplex PCR assay. TCRdb holds this immuneACCESS table with in-frame rearrangements only. Some clones are missing; in checked studies, unresolved V genes explain under half, and the rest has no known cause. The sample table shows about 210,000 clones, and roughly 79% are seen once. The ten largest clonotypes hold approximately 9% of the sample. Sequences were obtained from PBMCs or T cells enriched from blood (not recorded which). The source is a woman between 50 and 59 years old with acute COVID-19.

The V and J genes are TRBV9 and TRBJ1-2; no reliable D call. V was pared by 8 bases and J by 4 bases, with 12 bases between. Per germline, CDR1 SGDLS and CDR2 YYNGEE. This CDR3 spans 12 amino acids. Written as DNA, the CDR3 is TGTGCCAGTTGCACCGGTGGCTATGGCTACACCTTC. It encodes CASCTGGYGYTF.

The chain uses TRBV19 and TRBJ2-1; 10 bases match TRBD2. The J segment lost 4 bases and the V segment lost 7 bases, leaving 7 bases of the junction unmatched. The CDR3 has 15 amino acids. Looked up from germline, CDR1 is LNHDA and CDR2 is SQIVND (reference sequence). CDR3 protein: CASNQREGGYNEQFF. CDR3 nucleotides: TGTGCCAGTAACCAGCGGGAGGGTGGTTACAATGAGCAGTTCTTC.

The chain links TRBV4-1 to TRBJ2-5, with 12 positions matching TRBD2. This CDR3 contains 17 residues. Germline CDR1 reads MGHRA; CDR2 reads YSYEKL. Trimming took 4 bases from V and 3 from J; bases not matched to a gene: 9. The CDR3 DNA follows: TGCGCCAGCAGCCCCTCCCTAGCGGGGGGGCCTGAAGAGACCCAGTACTTC. It translates to CASSPSLAGGPEETQYF.

The rearrangement uses TRBV6-5 and TRBJ1-2; 7 bases match TRBD1. Germline lookup yields CDR1 MNHEY and CDR2 SVGAGI. V shed 8 bases, J shed 4 bases, and the junction held 7 bases outside the gene matches. The CDR3 extends over 13 amino acids. The CDR3 loop is CASGDSLGYGYTF. In DNA form, the CDR3 reads TGTGCCAGCGGGGACAGTTTGGGCTATGGCTACACCTTC.

CDR3 sequence (DNA): TGTGCCAGTAGTAAACCACAGCCCCCCGAGCCCCAGCATTTT. It is translated as CASSKPQPPEPQHF. The rearrangement uses TRBV19 and TRBJ1-5; D is unclear. The CDR3 contains 14 residues. Germline loops: CDR1 LNHDA, CDR2 SQIVND (reference sequence). V gave up 4 bases and J gave up 8 bases, with 15 bases separating them.

Only a few counts were recorded for this clone. Within the sample, other DNA sequences also encode this same CDR3. The J gene is TRBJ2-7, the V gene TRBV18; D is possibly TRBD1 (6 bases). The CDR3 is 14 residues long. The germline CDR1 and CDR2 sequences are KGHSH and LQKENI. V gave up 2 bases and J gave up 0 bases, with 8 bases separating them. The CDR3 nucleotides are TGTGCCAGCTCACCAAGCAGGGGCTCCTACGAGCAGTACTTC. Amino acids: CASSPSRGSYEQYF.

The gene calls are TRBV5-5 and TRBJ1-2; D gene uncertain. V was shortened by 1 base and J by 8 bases, with 12 bases between the two germline ends. The germline gives CDR1 SGHKS, CDR2 YYEKEE (reference sequence). This CDR3 has 13 amino acids. The CDR3 region is CASSLSQDRGYTF. The CDR3 DNA is TGTGCCAGCAGCTTGAGCCAGGATAGGGGCTACACCTTC.

The rearrangement links TRBV2 to TRBJ2-2; 12 nucleotides match TRBD2. J lost 5 bases, V lost 6 bases, and 4 bases had no gene match. CDR1 and CDR2 from the germline V gene are SNHLY and FYNNEI. This CDR3 is 15 amino acids long. In nucleotides, the CDR3 is TGTGCCAGCAGCCTTACTAGCGGGGGGACCGGGGAGCTGTTTTTT. Protein: CASSLTSGGTGELFF.

The rearrangement links TRBV21-1 to TRBJ2-7; TRBD1 is the table's D call and was not checked against the DNA. TRBV21-1 is annotated as a pseudogene. CDR3 length: 16 amino acids. The CDR3 region is CASSNPPGQGTYEQYF. CDR3 nucleotides: TGTGCCAGCAGCAACCCTCCGGGACAGGGGACCTACGAGCAGTACTTC.

The CDR3 DNA sequence: TGTGCCAGCAGCCCAACCGGGACACACTATGGCTACACCTTC. It specifies CASSPTGTHYGYTF. This sequence joins TRBV6-4 and TRBJ1-2, with a possible D match to TRBD1 (6 bases). The germline CDR1 and CDR2 sequences are MRHNA and SNTAGT. Trimming removed 6 bases from V and 3 bases from J, with 14 bases in between. The CDR3 covers 14 residues.